The 22 T cell receptor beta chains in this list originate from one sample, sequenced in a study of cytomegalovirus exposure and HLA in healthy donors. The study ran its PCR with 60 Vbeta and 13 Jbeta primers. The table came from immunoSEQ multiplex PCR; TCRdb's copy has only in-frame clones and leaves some out. Here the sample spans roughly 200,000 clones, 79% being singletons. The sample comprised PBMCs. The source is a man in his fifties or sixties in good health and CMV-seronegative.

This clone was seen a single time. This sequence joins TRBV7-9 and TRBJ2-1; possibly TRBD2 for D (5 bases). The CDR3 has 15 amino acids. Per the germline V gene, CDR1 is SEHNR and CDR2 is FQNEAQ (reference sequence). The V end lost 5 bases, the J end lost 5 bases, and 16 bases lay between the germline ends. The DNA of the CDR3 is TGTGCCAGCAGCCCTCCCCGACTAACCGACAATGAGCAGTTCTTC. Protein: CASSPPRLTDNEQFF. The variable domain in full, with the rest retrieved from reference TRBV7-9 and TRBJ2-1, is DTGVSQNPRHKITKRGQNVTFRCDPISEHNRLYWYRQTLGQGPEFLTYFQNEAQLEKSRLLSDRFSAERPKGSFSTLEIQRTEQGDSAMYLCASSPPRLTDNEQFFGPGTRLTVL.

The CDR3, as DNA: TGCGCCAGCAGCTTGGGGATTAACAGGGACACTGAAGCTTTCTTT. It specifies CASSLGINRDTEAFF. The rearrangement joins TRBV5-1 to TRBJ1-1; perhaps TRBD1 as D (6 bases). The CDR3 sequence is 15 residues long. V was shortened by 0 bases and J by 3 bases, with 12 bases between the two germline ends. Germline CDR1 reads SGHRS; CDR2 reads YFSETQ.

The chain couples TRBV29-1 to TRBJ2-2; 9 bases agree with TRBD1. This CDR3 is built from 15 residues. V lost 4 bases, J lost 5 bases, and 8 bases stayed unmatched. The germline CDR1 and CDR2 sequences are SQVTM and ANQGSEA. CDR3 sequence: CSVGGQGWRTGELFF. CDR3 sequence (DNA): TGCAGCGTTGGGGGACAGGGTTGGAGGACCGGGGAGCTGTTTTTT.

J is TRBJ2-1 and V is TRBV9; 10 bases fit TRBD2. This CDR3 has 16 amino acids. CDR1 is SGDLS and CDR2 is YYNGEE in the germline V gene. V was pared by 1 base and J by 10 bases, with 11 bases of the junction left unmatched. CDR3: CASSVNPLAGTLEQFF. The CDR3 DNA follows: TGTGCCAGCAGCGTAAATCCACTAGCGGGAACTTTGGAGCAGTTCTTC.

The J gene is TRBJ1-2, the V gene TRBV18, with 7 bases lining up with TRBD1. The germline gives CDR1 KGHSH, CDR2 LQKENI. Germline trimming cut 5 bases from V and 5 bases from J; bases unmatched to any gene: 14. The CDR3 extends over 16 amino acids. The CDR3 DNA is TGTGCCAGCTCAGCCGGGACAGAAACGGCTATATATGGCTACACCTTC. Translated, it gives CASSAGTETAIYGYTF.

In this sample, this clone turned up a few times. The chain uses TRBV7-2 and TRBJ2-3, with TRBD2 matching 8 bases. The trim removed 1 base at V and 1 base at J, leaving 7 bases unmatched. Germline loops: CDR1 SGHTA, CDR2 FQGNSA. The CDR3 is 17 amino acids. The CDR3 nucleotides read TGTGCCAGCAGCTTAGGATGGAGTAGCGGGGGCACAGATACGCAGTATTTT. Protein: CASSLGWSSGGTDTQYF.

The chain links TRBV15 to TRBJ1-5; perhaps TRBD1 as D (5 bases). CDR3 size: 15 residues. Trimming left V 1 base short and J 2 bases short, with 9 bases between. Germline V gene data show CDR1 as LNHNV and CDR2 as YYDKDF (reference sequence). The chain's CDR3 is CATSRGGGGNQPQHF. The CDR3 region has the DNA TGTGCCACCAGCAGAGGGGGGGGAGGCAATCAGCCCCAGCATTTT.

The chain carries TRBV5-1 and TRBJ2-5; a possible D gene is TRBD2 (5 bases). V dropped 3 bases and J dropped 4 bases, with 13 bases sitting between them. Germline values: CDR1 SGHRS, CDR2 YFSETQ. The CDR3 runs 14 residues. CDR3 in DNA: TGCGCCAGCAGCTCCTCACTGGCGGGAGAGACCCAGTACTTC. Translated, it gives CASSSSLAGETQYF.

This clone showed up just a few times. The chain recombines TRBV6-1 with TRBJ2-7; D possibly corresponds to TRBD1 (7 bases). The CDR3 loop spans 15 amino acids. V was trimmed by 7 bases and J by 4 bases, leaving 20 bases between them. Germline-derived CDR1 and CDR2 are MNHNS and SASEGT. The DNA of the CDR3 is TGTGCCAGCACCCCTCCTGGCAGGGGGAGGTACGAGCAGTACTTC. Its translation is CASTPPGRGRYEQYF.

The chain carries TRBV5-6 and TRBJ1-1, with D unclear. Germline V lookup: CDR1 SGHDT, CDR2 YYEEEE. V lost 5 bases and J 0 bases, leaving 11 bases between the germline ends. The CDR3 runs 14 residues. The CDR3 loop is CASRYSRLNTEAFF. For the CDR3, the DNA is TGTGCCAGCAGATACAGTAGACTGAACACTGAAGCTTTCTTT.

The chain combines TRBV5-1 with TRBJ2-5, with 10 nucleotides matching TRBD2. V shed 3 bases and J 5 bases; nucleotides not matched to a gene: 22. Germline CDR1 and CDR2: SGHRS and YFSETQ. The CDR3 covers 20 residues. In nucleotides, the CDR3 is TGCGCCAGCAGCTGGGACAGCTCAGGAACGACTAGCGGGCTAAGGGAGACCCAGTACTTC. It specifies CASSWDSSGTTSGLRETQYF.

The rearrangement links TRBV5-4 to TRBJ1-4, with unresolved D. Germline CDR1 is SGHNT and CDR2 is YYREEE (reference sequence). V lost 2 bases and J lost 4, with 12 bases in between. The CDR3 totals 15 residues. This chain's CDR3 is CASSLDGRFNEKLFF. The CDR3 nucleotides read TGTGCCAGCAGCTTAGACGGCAGGTTTAATGAAAAACTGTTTTTT.

The chain combines TRBV2 with TRBJ2-5; TRBD1 agrees at 8 bases. The end of the DNA fits TRBJ2-7 better, so the J call may be wrong. Per germline, CDR1 SNHLY and CDR2 FYNNEI. The CDR3 is 15 amino acids. CDR3 sequence: CASSGTGQVAYEQYF. CDR3 DNA sequence: TGTGCCAGCAGTGGGACAGGGCAAGTTGCCTACGAGCAGTACTTC.

A remark on this clone: Relative to the germline gene, one junction end is altered; a read error may explain this. This chain connects TRBV4-2 to TRBJ2-6, with 13 nucleotides matching TRBD2. CDR3 length: 19 residues. Germline assignment: CDR1 LGHNA and CDR2 YNFKEQ. The CDR3, as DNA: TGTGCCAGCAGCACCGGGACTAGCGGGACTCTTAGTGGGACCAACGTCCTGACTTTC. Amino acid sequence: CASSTGTSGTLSGTNVLTF.

The count of this clone is one. This rearrangement joins TRBV9 to TRBJ1-5; possibly TRBD1 for D (5 bases). Germline values: CDR1 SGDLS, CDR2 YYNGEE. The CDR3 is 15 residues long. The V end lost 0 bases, the J end lost 3 bases, and 10 bases lay between the germline ends. DNA for the CDR3: TGTGCCAGCAGCGTAGGGGGGGACCTCAATCAGCCCCAGCATTTT. Translated, it gives CASSVGGDLNQPQHF.

V and J are TRBV6-5 and TRBJ2-1; TRBD2 is a possible D gene (6 bases). The CDR3 has 12 residues. Looked up from germline, CDR1 is MNHEY and CDR2 is SVGAGI. V dropped 4 bases and J dropped 7 bases, with 8 bases sitting between them. CDR3 sequence reads: CASSLAGNEQFF. As DNA, the CDR3 is TGTGCCAGCAGTTTGGCGGGGAATGAGCAGTTCTTC.

Details on this clone: Sequence at one end of the junction differs from germline and may be a read error. The J gene is TRBJ2-3, the V gene TRBV27; D not resolved. The CDR3 length is 13 residues. Germline V gives CDR1 MNHEY, CDR2 SMNVEV (reference sequence). This CDR3 is CAGSLLLQDTQYF. In DNA, the CDR3 is TGTGCCGGCAGTTTACTCCTTCAGGATACGCAGTATTTT.

Written as DNA, the CDR3 is TGTGCCAGCAGGTCAGGGGCACTCCGGTTGGATGAGCAGTTCTTC. Its translation is CASRSGALRLDEQFF. The rearrangement links TRBV28 to TRBJ2-1; possible D gene TRBD1, 6 bases. The germline gives CDR1 MDHEN, CDR2 SYDVKM. The germline V and J ends were trimmed by 6 bases and 8 bases, with 20 bases remaining between them. This CDR3 has 15 residues. Looking up the rest from reference TRBV28 and TRBJ2-1 gives the full variable domain: DVKVTQSSRYLVKRTGEKVFLECVQDMDHENMFWYRQDPGLGLRLIYFSYDVKMKEKGDIPEGYSVSREKKERFSLILESASTNQTSMYLCASRSGALRLDEQFFGPGTRLTVL.

V gene TRBV5-1 combines with J gene TRBJ2-5, with a weak D call TRBD1 (6 bases). CDR3 size: 14 residues. Trimming took off 2 bases at V and 0 bases at J, with 8 bases between the two ends. Germline V gives CDR1 SGHRS, CDR2 YFSETQ. The CDR3 nucleotides are TGCGCCAGCAGCTTTTGGGACAACCAAGAGACCCAGTACTTC. Its translation: CASSFWDNQETQYF.

The V and J genes are TRBV5-1 and TRBJ2-1; 8 positions match TRBD1. The CDR3 runs to 16 residues. The germline V gene encodes CDR1 SGHRS and CDR2 YFSETQ. J lost 0 bases, V lost 3 bases, and 5 bases had no gene match. This CDR3 is CASSSGDRSSYNEQFF. CDR3 DNA: TGCGCCAGCAGCTCGGGGGACAGGAGCTCCTACAATGAGCAGTTCTTC.

Points on this clone: Compared with germline, one end of the junction differs, possibly owing to a read error. CDR3 residues: CASSLGGTPVF. The CDR3 coding sequence is TGTGCCAGCAGCTTAGGGGGGACACCCGTCTTC. The chain is built from TRBV7-8 and TRBJ2-1; D perhaps matches TRBD1 (6 bases). This CDR3 is built from 11 residues. Germline V CDR1 and CDR2: SGHVS, FQNEAQ. The complete variable domain, with remaining parts taken from reference TRBV7-8 and TRBJ2-1, reads GAGVSQSPRYKVAKRGQDVALRCDPISGHVSLFWYQQALGQGPEFLTYFQNEAQLDKSGLPSDRFFAERPEGSVSTLKIQRTQQEDSAVYLCASSLGGTPVFGPGTRLTVL.

The chain's CDR3 is CASSVGQGLAGVPWETQYF. The CDR3 DNA reads as TGTGCCAGCAGTGTCGGACAGGGTCTAGCGGGAGTGCCATGGGAGACCCAGTACTTC. This chain joins TRBV6-1 and TRBJ2-5, with 10 positions matching TRBD2. The CDR3 has 19 amino acids. V lost 4 bases and J lost 5; bases outside the gene matches: 19. Germline V gives CDR1 MNHNS, CDR2 SASEGT.